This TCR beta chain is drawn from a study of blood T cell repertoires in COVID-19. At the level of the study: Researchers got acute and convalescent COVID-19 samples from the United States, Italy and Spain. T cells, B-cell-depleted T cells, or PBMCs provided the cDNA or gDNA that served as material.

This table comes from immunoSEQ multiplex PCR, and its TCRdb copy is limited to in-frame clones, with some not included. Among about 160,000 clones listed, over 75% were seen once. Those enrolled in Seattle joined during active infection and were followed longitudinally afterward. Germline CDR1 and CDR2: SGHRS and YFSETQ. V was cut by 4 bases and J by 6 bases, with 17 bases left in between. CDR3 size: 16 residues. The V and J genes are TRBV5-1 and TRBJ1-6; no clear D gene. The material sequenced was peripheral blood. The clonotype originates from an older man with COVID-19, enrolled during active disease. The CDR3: CASSPLSRAANSPLHF. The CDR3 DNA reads TGCGCCAGCAGCCCTCTCTCACGAGCGGCTAATTCACCCCTCCACTTT.